The text below deals with one T cell receptor (beta chain). These data originate in a study of blood T cell repertoires in COVID-19. Study details: The United States, Italy and Spain supplied acute and convalescent COVID-19 samples. Sample material is recorded as cDNA or gDNA derived from T cells, B-cell-depleted T cells, or PBMCs.

In the original analysis: Estimation of nucleated cell counts was performed using reference gene primer amplification. The data were produced by immunoSEQ multiplex PCR, yet TCRdb's version contains in-frame clones alone and is incomplete. V and J calls and clone size are those listed in that table; D and trimming were worked out from the DNA. Among some 45,000 clones listed, over 75% were seen once. The CDR3 extends over 14 amino acids. J lost 5 bases, V lost 4 bases, and 5 bases had no gene match. Per the germline V gene, CDR1 is GTSNPN and CDR2 is SVGIG (reference sequence). The rearrangement joins TRBV30 to TRBJ2-5; 12 nucleotides align to TRBD2. Source material: peripheral blood. The clonotype was recovered from a human donor in a cohort sampled during active COVID-19. CDR3 protein: CAWTLAGGGETQYF. The CDR3 DNA sequence: TGTGCCTGGACTCTAGCGGGAGGGGGGGAGACCCAGTACTTC.